This T cell receptor (beta chain) stems from a study of shared clonotypes between healthy human individuals. Trimming stripped 5 bases from V and 9 bases from J, with 20 bases between. CDR1 and CDR2 from the germline V gene are SQVTM and ANQGSEA. This CDR3 comprises 14 residues. Profiled with immunoSEQ multiplex PCR; TCRdb holds only in-frame clones, not every one. The sample contains roughly 1,600,000 clones, 97% to 99% of which appear only once. This chain connects TRBV29-1 to TRBJ2-1; tentatively, D is TRBD1 (6 bases). The receptor's source is a man aged 25 to 40 in good health. Material for sequencing was naive CD4+ T cells sorted from blood. As to subset: CD45RA+ positively selected. In DNA, the CDR3 is TGCAGCGTTATACAGGGTGGAAGGCAGGGTGAGCAGTTCTTC. Translated, it gives CSVIQGGRQGEQFF.